The T cell receptor beta chain under discussion was sequenced for a study of OX40 agonist ivuxolimab in advanced cancers. At the level of the study: At 0.01 to 10 mg/kg, ivuxolimab was administered intravenously to patients every 2 weeks. Two patients with cutaneous melanoma and one with hepatocellular carcinoma, three in total, showed partial responses.

With autoimmune disease history or systemic immunosuppression, patients were excluded. Study results and limitations: On average, a greater number of expanded clones characterised CD8+ T cells relative to CD4+.

A remark on this clone: Antigen: not known. The sample has other DNA sequences that encode this CDR3 too.

J was trimmed by 5 bases and V by 6 bases; bases with no gene match: 7. The germline gives CDR1 MNHEY, CDR2 SMNVEV (reference sequence). CDR3 size: 14 residues. Clones were sequenced by immunoSEQ multiplex PCR, and TCRdb holds only the in-frame ones, with some missing. Of approximately 60,000 clones in the sample, around nine tenths were seen once. The sample consisted of CD4+ or CD8+ T cells sorted from blood, taken in a trial of the OX40 agonist ivuxolimab. The origin of this receptor is an adult with an advanced solid tumor such as melanoma, head and neck, liver or kidney cancer. J is TRBJ1-1 and V is TRBV27; 9 bases align to TRBD1. DNA for the CDR3: TGTGCCAGCAGCAAGGGACAGGGCTGGACTGAAGCTTTCTTT. Protein product: CASSKGQGWTEAFF.